The T cell receptor (beta chain) under discussion was sequenced for a study of post-analysis software for immune sequencing data. Study information: The disease courses spanned relapsing-remitting, secondary progressive and progressive-relapsing forms of multiple sclerosis.

The library was made from cDNA and included unique molecular identifiers. Out of about 0.9 to 10 million T cells, some 500,000 cDNA molecules were generated. TCRdb re-analysed the PCR reads in MiXCR, keeping a single row per CDR3 protein. Among around 400,000 distinct CDR3 sequences listed, roughly 36% were seen once. Germline-derived CDR1 and CDR2 are DFQATT and SNEGSKA (reference sequence). CDR3 length equals 14 residues. V lost 0 bases and J 5 bases, leaving 10 bases between the germline ends. This clonotype was seen a few times. The antigen remains undetermined. Study findings and constraints: In patients, four to six TRBV segments were more frequent than in controls, with TRBV5-6, TRBV5-1 and TRBV20-1 among them. Compared with controls, patients showed significantly lower normalized Chao1 diversity. Samples from a shared batch, those prepared together, strongly co-clustered by F measure.

Material for sequencing was blood. The chain employs TRBV20-1 and TRBJ2-2, with D tentatively TRBD1 (6 bases). The sequence was obtained from a girl aged 10 to 17 with multiple sclerosis. The CDR3 sequence: CSARDLQGTGELFF. For the CDR3, the DNA is TGCAGTGCTAGAGATCTACAGGGAACCGGGGAGCTGTTTTTT.